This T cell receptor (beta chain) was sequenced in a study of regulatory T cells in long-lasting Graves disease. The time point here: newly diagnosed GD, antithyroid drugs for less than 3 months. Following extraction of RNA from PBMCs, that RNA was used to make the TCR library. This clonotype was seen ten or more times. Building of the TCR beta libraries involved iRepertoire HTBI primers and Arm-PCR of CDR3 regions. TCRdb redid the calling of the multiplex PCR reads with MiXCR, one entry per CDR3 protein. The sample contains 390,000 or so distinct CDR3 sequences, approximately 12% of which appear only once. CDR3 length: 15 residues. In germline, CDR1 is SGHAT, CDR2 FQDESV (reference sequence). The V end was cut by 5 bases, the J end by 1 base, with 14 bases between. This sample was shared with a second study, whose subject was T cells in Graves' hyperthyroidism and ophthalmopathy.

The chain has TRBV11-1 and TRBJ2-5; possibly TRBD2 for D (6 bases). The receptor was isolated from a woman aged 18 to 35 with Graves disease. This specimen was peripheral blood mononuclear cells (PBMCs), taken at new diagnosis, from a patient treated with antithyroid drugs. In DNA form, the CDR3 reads TGTGCCAGCAGCCACTCGTCCGGGGGCCAAGAGACCCAGTACTTC. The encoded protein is CASSHSSGGQETQYF.